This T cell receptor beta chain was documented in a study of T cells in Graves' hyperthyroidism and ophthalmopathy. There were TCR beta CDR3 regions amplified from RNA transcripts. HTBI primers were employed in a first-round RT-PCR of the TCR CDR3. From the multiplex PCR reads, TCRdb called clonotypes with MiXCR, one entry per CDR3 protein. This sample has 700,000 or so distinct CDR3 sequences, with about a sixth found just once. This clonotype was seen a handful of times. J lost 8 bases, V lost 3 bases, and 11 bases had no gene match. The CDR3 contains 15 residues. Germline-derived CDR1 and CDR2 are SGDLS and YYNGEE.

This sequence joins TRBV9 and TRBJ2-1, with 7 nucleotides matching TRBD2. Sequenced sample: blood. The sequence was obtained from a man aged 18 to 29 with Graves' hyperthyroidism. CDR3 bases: TGTGCCAGCAGCGGAGCGGGAATCGCGACGGATGAGCAGTTCTTC. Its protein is CASSGAGIATDEQFF.